Shown below are 13 T cell receptor beta chains from a single sample sequenced in a study of T cells after yellow fever vaccination. MiXCR, run by TCRdb on the 5' RACE reads, gives a single entry per CDR3 protein. The table has a few hundred thousand distinct CDR3 sequences, 8.7% seen once; the top ten hold about 20%. The starting material was PBMCs, obtained on the day of the first yellow fever vaccination. The receptors come from a man between 18 and 35 years old who received the YFV17D yellow fever vaccine.

This clonotype has only a few counts. The chain has TRBV7-6 and TRBJ1-2; maybe TRBD1 (5 bases). CDR3 length: 14 amino acids. The germline V and J ends were trimmed by 6 bases and 5 bases, with 16 bases remaining between them. From germline, CDR1 is SGHVS and CDR2 FNYEAQ. The CDR3: CASSLRDRGYGYTF. The CDR3 DNA follows: TGTGCCAGCAGTCTCCGGGACCGGGGGTATGGCTACACCTTC.

This clonotype showed up just a few times. The V call is TRBV12-3 or TRBV12-4, the J call TRBJ1-6; TRBD1 is a possible D gene (6 bases). V lost 3 bases and J lost 8, with 20 bases in between. This CDR3 comprises 17 residues. In nucleotides, the CDR3 is TGTGCCAGCAGTTTTTGGGGGGGCGTCGGGAGTGATTCACCCCTCCACTTT. It translates to CASSFWGGVGSDSPLHF.

The CDR3: CASSLGGTSGGNEQFF. CDR3 DNA sequence: TGTGCCAGCAGCCTCGGCGGGACTAGCGGGGGGAATGAGCAGTTCTTC. The chain recombines TRBV11-2 with TRBJ2-1, with TRBD2 matching 15 bases. Germline trimming cut 5 bases from V and 7 bases from J; bases unmatched to any gene: 6. The CDR3 runs 16 residues. The germline gives CDR1 SGHAT, CDR2 FQNNGV. Drawing the rest from reference TRBV11-2 and TRBJ2-1, the complete variable domain is EAGVAQSPRYKIIEKRQSVAFWCNPISGHATLYWYQQILGQGPKLLIQFQNNGVVDDSQLPKDRFSAERLKGVDSTLKIQPAKLEDSAVYLCASSLGGTSGGNEQFFGPGTRLTVL.

This clonotype was observed a handful of times. The chain carries TRBV7-9 and TRBJ1-2, with D unresolved. Trimming took off 0 bases at V and 2 bases at J, with 10 bases between the two ends. CDR1 is SEHNR, CDR2 FQNEAQ, per germline (reference sequence). The CDR3 is 15 residues long. CDR3 sequence (DNA): TGTGCCAGCAGCTTAGCGGCCGAATCCAACTATGGCTACACCTTC. Protein sequence: CASSLAAESNYGYTF.

This clonotype appeared a few times. The genes are TRBV7-6 and TRBJ2-7; D might be TRBD1 or TRBD2, each matching 5 bases. The CDR3 totals 15 residues. The germline V and J ends were trimmed by 2 bases and 7 bases, with 18 bases remaining between them. Germline loops: CDR1 SGHVS, CDR2 FNYEAQ. CDR3 residues: CASSLNWGSAEEQYF. As DNA, the CDR3 is TGTGCCAGCAGCTTAAATTGGGGGAGCGCGGAAGAGCAGTACTTC.

Many counts were recorded for this clonotype. The J gene is TRBJ2-5, the V gene TRBV29-1; the match to TRBD2 covers 10 bases. V lost 4 bases, J lost 4 bases, and 0 bases stayed unmatched. CDR3 length: 12 residues. Germline lookup yields CDR1 SQVTM and CDR2 ANQGSEA. The CDR3 DNA is TGCAGCGTTGGGACTAGCGGAGAGACCCAGTACTTC. Translated, it gives CSVGTSGETQYF.

The chain combines TRBV19 with TRBJ1-2, with a possible D match to TRBD1 (5 bases). The germline CDR1 and CDR2 sequences are LNHDA and SQIVND (reference sequence). The CDR3 totals 15 residues. V was shortened by 1 base and J by 2 bases, with 11 bases between the two germline ends. This CDR3 is CASSIVGPGNYGYTF. Here the CDR3 DNA reads TGTGCCAGTAGTATAGTGGGGCCCGGAAACTATGGCTACACCTTC. Together with reference TRBV19 and TRBJ1-2, the CDR3 gives the full variable domain: DGGITQSPKYLFRKEGQNVTLSCEQNLNHDAMYWYRQDPGQGLRLIYYSQIVNDFQKGDIAEGYSVSREKKESFPLTVTSAQKNPTAFYLCASSIVGPGNYGYTFGSGTRLTVV.

This clonotype was detected ten times or more. The V gene is TRBV12-3 or TRBV12-4, the J gene TRBJ1-1, with TRBD1 matching over 12 bases. V lost 1 base, J lost 4 bases, and 1 base stayed unmatched. The CDR3 totals 15 residues. The CDR3, as DNA: TGTGCCAGCAGTTTAGGGGACAGGGGGCCCACTGAAGCTTTCTTT. Its translation is CASSLGDRGPTEAFF.

This sequence joins TRBV5-1 and TRBJ1-6; TRBD1 aligns across 7 bases. The trim removed 4 bases at V and 5 bases at J, leaving 9 bases unmatched. This CDR3 has 16 residues. Germline V CDR1 and CDR2: SGHRS, YFSETQ. The CDR3 DNA reads TGCGCCAGCAGCCCCCGAACAGGGGAGCATAATTCACCCCTCCACTTT. Residues: CASSPRTGEHNSPLHF. The full variable domain, its missing parts supplied by reference TRBV5-1 and TRBJ1-6, is KAGVTQTPRYLIKTRGQQVTLSCSPISGHRSVSWYQQTPGQGLQFLFEYFSETQRNKGNFPGRFSGRQFSNSRSEMNVSTLELGDSALYLCASSPRTGEHNSPLHFGNGTRLTVT.

This clonotype was recorded a few times. The V and J genes are TRBV5-1 and TRBJ2-1, with TRBD1 identical over 12 bases. With 0 bases clipped from V and 9 bases from J, the junction kept 4 bases outside the gene matches. The CDR3 consists of 15 residues. Germline V lookup: CDR1 SGHRS, CDR2 YFSETQ. CDR3 protein: CASSLGDRGHGEQFF. DNA for the CDR3: TGCGCCAGCAGCTTGGGGGACAGGGGGCACGGTGAGCAGTTCTTC.

This clonotype has a handful of counts. The V and J genes are TRBV5-6 and TRBJ2-5, with D hard to call. CDR3 length: 15 residues. V lost 4 bases and J lost 1, with 14 bases in between. Germline V gene sequence: CDR1 SGHDT, CDR2 YYEEEE. The CDR3 sequence: CASSSRAIVQETQYF. The CDR3 nucleotides read TGTGCCAGCAGCAGTAGGGCCATTGTCCAAGAGACCCAGTACTTC.

The chain is built from TRBV5-6 and TRBJ1-5, with 7 bases lining up with TRBD1. J was trimmed by 3 bases and V by 4 bases; bases with no gene match: 10. The germline gives CDR1 SGHDT, CDR2 YYEEEE. CDR3 length: 16 amino acids. CDR3 in DNA: TGTGCCAGCAGCCAGGGGGGGGTACGGTACAATCAGCCCCAGCATTTT. Translating gives CASSQGGVRYNQPQHF.

The chain links TRBV6-2 or TRBV6-3 to TRBJ2-1; 7 positions agree with TRBD2. CDR3 size: 16 residues. J gave up 2 bases and V 6 bases, and 10 bases lay outside the gene matches. Germline CDR1 MNHEY, CDR2 SVGEGT. The CDR3: CASSLRDYTPYNEQFF. DNA of the CDR3: TGTGCCAGCAGCCTACGGGACTACACTCCCTACAATGAGCAGTTCTTC.